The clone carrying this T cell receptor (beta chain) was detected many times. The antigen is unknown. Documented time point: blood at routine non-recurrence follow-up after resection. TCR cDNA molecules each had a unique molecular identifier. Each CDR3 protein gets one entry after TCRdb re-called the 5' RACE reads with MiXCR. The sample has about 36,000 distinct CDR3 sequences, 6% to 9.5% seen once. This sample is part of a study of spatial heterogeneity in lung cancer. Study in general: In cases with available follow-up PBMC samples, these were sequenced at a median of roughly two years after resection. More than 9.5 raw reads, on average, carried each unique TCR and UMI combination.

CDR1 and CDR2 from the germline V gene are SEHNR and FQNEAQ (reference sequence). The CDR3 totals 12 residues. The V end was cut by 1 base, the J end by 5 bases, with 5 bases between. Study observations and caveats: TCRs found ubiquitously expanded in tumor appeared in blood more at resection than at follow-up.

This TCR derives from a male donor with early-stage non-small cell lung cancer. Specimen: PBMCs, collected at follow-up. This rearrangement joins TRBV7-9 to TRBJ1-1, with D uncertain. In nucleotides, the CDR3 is TGTGCCAGCAGCTTAGAGCGGACTGAAGCTTTCTTT. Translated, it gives CASSLERTEAFF.